Following are 15 T cell receptor beta chains from one sample sequenced in a study of blood T cell repertoires in COVID-19. Profiling relied on immunoSEQ multiplex PCR, and the TCRdb table lists in-frame clones only, not all of them. The sample has over 200,000 clones, about 89% seen once. The sequenced sample consisted of peripheral blood. Receptor source: a woman in her fifties or sixties with acute or convalescent COVID-19.

This chain links TRBV7-6 with TRBJ2-5; D perhaps matches TRBD1 (6 bases). In germline, CDR1 is SGHVS, CDR2 FNYEAQ. Trimming stripped 5 bases from V and 1 base from J, with 17 bases between. The CDR3 contains 16 residues. This CDR3 reads CASSLNKRGFQETQYF. DNA of the CDR3: TGTGCCAGCAGCCTCAACAAGAGGGGGTTCCAAGAGACCCAGTACTTC. Based on the CDR3 plus reference TRBV7-6 and TRBJ2-5, the full variable domain is GAGVSQSPRYKVTKRGQDVALRCDPISGHVSLYWYRQALGQGPEFLTYFNYEAQQDKSGLPNDRFSAERPEGSISTLTIQRTEQRDSAMYRCASSLNKRGFQETQYFGPGTRLLVL.

A single count supports this clone. The chain uses TRBV19 and TRBJ2-5, with 13 nucleotides matching TRBD2. The V and J ends lost 10 bases and 4 bases, in that order; junction bases with no gene match: 15. The CDR3 totals 17 residues. CDR1 is LNHDA, CDR2 SQIVND, per germline (reference sequence). DNA of the CDR3: TGTGCCAACCACACCACCGGGACTAGCGGGAAGCTAGAGACCCAGTACTTC. This gives the protein CANHTTGTSGKLETQYF.

The chain links TRBV12-5 to TRBJ1-2, with 7 bases fitting TRBD1. Per the germline V gene, CDR1 is LGHNT and CDR2 is FRNRAP. The ends lost 6 bases at V and 7 bases at J; junction bases unmatched: 11. The CDR3 is 14 amino acids. CDR3 DNA sequence: TGTGCTAGTGGCCGGACAGGCCTATTGGGTGGCTACACCTTC. This sequence encodes CASGRTGLLGGYTF.

This clone was picked up one time. The chain couples TRBV7-3 to TRBJ2-1; D possibly corresponds to TRBD2 (6 bases). Germline V gene lookup returns CDR1 SGHTA and CDR2 FQGTGA. This CDR3 is 15 amino acids long. V lost 1 base and J lost 7, with 14 bases in between. The chain's CDR3 is CASSLMGGNENEQFF. CDR3 in DNA: TGTGCCAGCAGCTTAATGGGCGGGAACGAAAATGAGCAGTTCTTC.

The chain has TRBV27 and TRBJ1-6; a possible D gene is TRBD1 (6 bases). Germline-derived CDR1 and CDR2 are MNHEY and SMNVEV (reference sequence). V was trimmed by 1 base and J by 10 bases, leaving 11 bases between them. The CDR3 length is 14 residues. CDR3 in DNA: TGTGCCAGCAGTTTATTGGTCAGGGGATCACCCCTCCACTTT. Amino acids: CASSLLVRGSPLHF.

The chain carries TRBV12-3 or TRBV12-4 and TRBJ2-5; D is possibly TRBD1 (5 bases). The CDR3 is 13 residues long. Deletions cut 3 bases from V and 5 bases from J, with 10 bases between. CDR3 DNA: TGTGCCAGCAGTTTCCAGGGCATGGAGACCCAGTACTTC. Translation: CASSFQGMETQYF.

This chain uses TRBV7-2 with TRBJ1-5, with a possible D match to TRBD1 (6 bases). From germline, CDR1 is SGHTA and CDR2 FQGNSA. The CDR3 has 15 residues. Between the trimmed V and J ends, which lost 5 bases and 1 base, there was a span of 12 bases. The CDR3 DNA is TGTGCCAGCAGCGTGGGGGGGCAAAGCAATCAGCCCCAGCATTTT. Its protein is CASSVGGQSNQPQHF.

This chain uses TRBV7-9 with TRBJ1-2, with unresolved D. Germline V CDR1 and CDR2: SEHNR, FQNEAQ (reference sequence). V was pared by 5 bases and J by 8 bases, with 21 bases between. The CDR3 covers 15 residues. CDR3 sequence (DNA): TGTGCCAGCAGCCTACCAGGACGGCTTTCGGGGGGCTACACCTTC. Translating gives CASSLPGRLSGGYTF.

The chain couples TRBV19 to TRBJ1-1, with D possibly being TRBD1 (6 bases). CDR1 is LNHDA and CDR2 is SQIVND in the germline V gene (reference sequence). V was trimmed by 4 bases and J by 6 bases, leaving 18 bases between them. The CDR3 has 15 residues. In nucleotides, the CDR3 is TGTGCCAGTAGTACACCTCGGGGGGCGATGGCTGAAGCTTTCTTT. Its translation is CASSTPRGAMAEAFF. The full variable domain, rest sourced from reference TRBV19 and TRBJ1-1, is DGGITQSPKYLFRKEGQNVTLSCEQNLNHDAMYWYRQDPGQGLRLIYYSQIVNDFQKGDIAEGYSVSREKKESFPLTVTSAQKNPTAFYLCASSTPRGAMAEAFFGQGTRLTVV.

The chain recombines TRBV24-1 with TRBJ2-7, with TRBD1 identical over 8 bases. This CDR3 has 11 residues. J gave up 4 bases and V 9 bases, and 1 base lay outside the gene matches. Per germline, CDR1 KGHDR and CDR2 SFDVKD. As DNA, the CDR3 is TGTGCCACCGGACAGGGTTACGAGCAGTACTTC. This encodes CATGQGYEQYF.

This chain joins TRBV5-1 and TRBJ2-5; D might be TRBD2 (5 bases). V dropped 0 bases and J dropped 5 bases, with 11 bases sitting between them. CDR3 length: 14 amino acids. Germline assignment: CDR1 SGHRS and CDR2 YFSETQ. The CDR3 nucleotides are TGCGCCAGCAGCTTGGCCCCCGGGATGGAGACCCAGTACTTC. It translates to CASSLAPGMETQYF.

The chain links TRBV7-9 to TRBJ2-3; TRBD2 agrees at 13 bases. V lost 4 bases, J lost 1 base, and 11 bases stayed unmatched. In germline, CDR1 is SEHNR, CDR2 FQNEAQ (reference sequence). The CDR3 spans 19 residues. CDR3 loop: CASSSGLAGPPGGTDTQYF. The CDR3 coding sequence is TGTGCCAGCAGCTCGGGACTAGCGGGACCCCCGGGGGGCACAGATACGCAGTATTTT.

This chain connects TRBV5-1 to TRBJ2-7, with D unresolved. V shed 0 bases and J shed 1 base, with 5 bases lying between them. Germline CDR1 SGHRS, CDR2 YFSETQ. The CDR3 length is 13 residues. CDR3 bases: TGCGCCAGCAGCTTGGGACATTCCTACGAGCAGTACTTC. Its translation: CASSLGHSYEQYF.

This clone showed up just once. The chain joins TRBV4-3 to TRBJ1-1; D gene uncertain. The CDR3 is made up of 15 amino acids. CDR1 and CDR2 (germline): LGHNA, YSLEER. Trimming pared 0 bases from V and 2 bases from J, leaving 10 bases between. The CDR3 spells CASSQEPGTNTEAFF. In DNA form, the CDR3 reads TGCGCCAGCAGCCAAGAGCCGGGTACCAACACTGAAGCTTTCTTT.

This clone was observed once. This chain joins TRBV6-5 and TRBJ1-1; D unclear. CDR1 and CDR2 from the germline V gene are MNHEY and SVGAGI. The V and J ends lost 7 bases and 1 base respectively, with 4 bases between them. The CDR3 has 11 residues. CDR3 nucleotide sequence: TGTGCCAGCAAGAGGAACACTGAAGCTTTCTTT. Its protein is CASKRNTEAFF.